This T cell receptor (beta chain) was identified in a study of blood T cells in healthy people across ages. Trimming took off 8 bases at V and 0 bases at J, with 15 bases between the two ends. The CDR3 length is 14 residues. CDR1 is SQVTM and CDR2 is ANQGSEA in the germline V gene. The authors ran a second PCR of 7 to 11 cycles using a sample-barcoded 5' primer and a J-beta primer mix. TCRdb redid the calling of the 5' RACE reads with MiXCR, one entry per CDR3 protein. The repertoire has some 640,000 distinct CDR3 sequences, roughly 31% of them found once; the top ten carry 15% to 18%. This clonotype was picked up many times.

This clonotype originated in an elderly woman in good health. The J gene is TRBJ2-3, the V gene TRBV29-1, with unresolved D. The sample was blood. The chain's CDR3 is CSSIDTGSTDTQYF. DNA of the CDR3: TGCAGCTCCATCGACACGGGCAGCACAGATACGCAGTATTTT.